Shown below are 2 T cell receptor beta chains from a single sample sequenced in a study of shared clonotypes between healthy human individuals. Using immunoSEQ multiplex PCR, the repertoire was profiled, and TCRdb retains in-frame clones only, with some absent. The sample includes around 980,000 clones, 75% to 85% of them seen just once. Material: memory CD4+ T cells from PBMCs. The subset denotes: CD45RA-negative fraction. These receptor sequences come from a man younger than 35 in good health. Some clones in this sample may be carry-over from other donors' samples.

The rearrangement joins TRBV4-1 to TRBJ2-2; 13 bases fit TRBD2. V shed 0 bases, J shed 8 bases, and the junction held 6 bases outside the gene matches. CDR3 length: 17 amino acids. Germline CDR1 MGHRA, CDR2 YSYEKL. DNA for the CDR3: TGCGCCAGCAGCCAAGATTTGACTAGCGGGAGGACTGGGGAGCTGTTTTTT. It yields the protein CASSQDLTSGRTGELFF.

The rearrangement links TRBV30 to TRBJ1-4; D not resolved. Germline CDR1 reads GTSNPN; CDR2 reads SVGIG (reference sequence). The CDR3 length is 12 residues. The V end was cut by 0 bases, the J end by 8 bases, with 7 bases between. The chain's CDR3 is CAWSVAEEKLFF. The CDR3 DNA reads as TGTGCCTGGAGTGTGGCCGAGGAAAAACTGTTTTTT.